Given below is one TCR beta chain in context. Its specificity is unknown. iRepertoire HTBI primers and Arm-PCR of CDR3 regions built TCR beta libraries. MiXCR was run by TCRdb on the multiplex PCR reads, yielding one entry per CDR3 protein. Of approximately 350,000 distinct CDR3 sequences listed, about 16% were seen once; the top ten hold 20%. The data belong to a study of regulatory T cells in long-lasting Graves disease. Indicated time point: newly diagnosed GD, antithyroid drugs for less than 3 months. RNA extracted from PBMCs served as the sequencing template. Study results and caveats: Among samples with persistent disease, TRBV28, TRBJ1-2 and TRBJ2-5 were favored.

CDR3 size: 14 residues. Trimming removed 5 bases at V and 2 bases at J, with 10 bases between. Germline assignment: CDR1 SEHNR and CDR2 FQNEAQ (reference sequence). These sequences were also reported in another study, on T cells in Graves' hyperthyroidism and ophthalmopathy. This second study says: The model made its ophthalmopathy prediction, and onset followed a median around six months later.

The source material was peripheral blood mononuclear cells (PBMCs), sampled at new diagnosis, from a patient treated with antithyroid drugs. The sequence derives from a woman aged 18 to 35 with Graves disease. J is TRBJ1-3 and V is TRBV7-9; possibly TRBD1 for D (6 bases). DNA for the CDR3: TGTGCCAGCAGCCTGGACAGAGCTGGAAACACCATATATTTT. It encodes CASSLDRAGNTIYF. Based on the CDR3 plus reference TRBV7-9 and TRBJ1-3, the full variable domain is DTGVSQNPRHKITKRGQNVTFRCDPISEHNRLYWYRQTLGQGPEFLTYFQNEAQLEKSRLLSDRFSAERPKGSFSTLEIQRTEQGDSAMYLCASSLDRAGNTIYFGEGSWLTVV.